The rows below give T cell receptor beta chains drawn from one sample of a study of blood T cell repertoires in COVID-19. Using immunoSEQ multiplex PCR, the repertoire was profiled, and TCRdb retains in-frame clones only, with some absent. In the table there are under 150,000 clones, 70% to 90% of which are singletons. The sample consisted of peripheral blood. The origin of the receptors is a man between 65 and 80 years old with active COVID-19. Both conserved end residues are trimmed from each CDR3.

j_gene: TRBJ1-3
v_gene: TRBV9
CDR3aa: ASSPQPEGLSGNTIY

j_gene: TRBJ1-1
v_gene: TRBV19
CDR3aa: ASSTGYTEAF

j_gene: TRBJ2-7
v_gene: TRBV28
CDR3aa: ASSLEDKSYEQY

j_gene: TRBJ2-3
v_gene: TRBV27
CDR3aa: ASSGRLAGPRDTQY

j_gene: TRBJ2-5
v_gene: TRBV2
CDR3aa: ASSVGLAGGGQETQY

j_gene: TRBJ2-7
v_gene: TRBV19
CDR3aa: ASSPAGGHYEQY

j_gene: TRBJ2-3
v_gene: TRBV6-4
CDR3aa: ASRGGPMGDTQY

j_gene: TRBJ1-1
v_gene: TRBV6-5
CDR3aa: ASSYSARGVNTEAF

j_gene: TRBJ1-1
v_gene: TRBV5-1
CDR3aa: ASSPDRLFTEAF

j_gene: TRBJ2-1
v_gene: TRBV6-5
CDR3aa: ASSSRLAGSYNEQF

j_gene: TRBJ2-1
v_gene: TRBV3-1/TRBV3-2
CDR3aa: ASSQGKIGGRFNEQF

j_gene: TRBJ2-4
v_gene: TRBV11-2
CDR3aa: ASSSEWQY

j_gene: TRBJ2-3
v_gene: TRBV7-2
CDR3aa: ASSLLSGRGGTDTQY

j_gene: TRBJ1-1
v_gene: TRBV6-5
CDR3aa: ASRGGQVNEAF

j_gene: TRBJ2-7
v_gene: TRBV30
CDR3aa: AWKRFLTTSGSVEQY

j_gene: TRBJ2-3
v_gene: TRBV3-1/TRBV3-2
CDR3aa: ASSTSGGGADTQY

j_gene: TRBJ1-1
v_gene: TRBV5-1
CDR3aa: ASSPGDRGEAF

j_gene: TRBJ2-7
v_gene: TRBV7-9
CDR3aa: ASAGGGEVSSYEQY

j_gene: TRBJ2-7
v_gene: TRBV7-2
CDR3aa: ASSPRQGEATEQY

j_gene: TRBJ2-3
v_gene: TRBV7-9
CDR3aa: ASSDGQAPGDTQY

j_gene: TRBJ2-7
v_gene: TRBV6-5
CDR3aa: ASSYGTSGSYEQY

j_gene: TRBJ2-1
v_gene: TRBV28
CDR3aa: ASSLFPGTSGRAPYNEQF

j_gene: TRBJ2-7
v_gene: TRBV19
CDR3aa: ANEKIPGQGSSEQY

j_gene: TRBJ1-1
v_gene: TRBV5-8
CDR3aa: ASSRTGVLPNTEAF

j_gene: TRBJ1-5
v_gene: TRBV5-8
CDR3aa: ASSFIRGQPQH

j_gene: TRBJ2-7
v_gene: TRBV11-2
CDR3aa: ASSPLARQSSYEQY

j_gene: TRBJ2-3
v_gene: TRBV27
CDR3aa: ASSQPLGLAGDTQY

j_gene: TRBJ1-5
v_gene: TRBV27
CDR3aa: ASSPRRGSNQPQH

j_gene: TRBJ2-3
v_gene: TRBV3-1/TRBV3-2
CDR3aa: ASSQAAGGASDTQY

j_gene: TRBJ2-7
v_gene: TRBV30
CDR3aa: AWSALGTGSDEQY

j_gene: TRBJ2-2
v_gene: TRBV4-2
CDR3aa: ASSQVPQFTGELF

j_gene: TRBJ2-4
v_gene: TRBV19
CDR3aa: ASSAGTDKNIQY

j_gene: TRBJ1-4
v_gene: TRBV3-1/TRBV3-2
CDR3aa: ASSWGQPSEKLF

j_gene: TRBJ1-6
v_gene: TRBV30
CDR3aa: AWSPLTGGNSPLH

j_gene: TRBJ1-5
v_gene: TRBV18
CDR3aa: ASSRGGNQPQH

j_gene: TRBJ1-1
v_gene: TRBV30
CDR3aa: AWSTSGNTEAF

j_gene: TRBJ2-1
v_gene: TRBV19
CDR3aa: ASSIAGGRLYNEQF

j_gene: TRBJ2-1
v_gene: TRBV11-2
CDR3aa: ASSPSDNEQF

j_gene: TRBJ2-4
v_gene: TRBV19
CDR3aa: ASAGGAAKNIQY

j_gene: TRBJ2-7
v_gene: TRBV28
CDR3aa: ASSFRGHYEQY

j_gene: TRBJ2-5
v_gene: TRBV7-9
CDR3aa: ASSVTSGEETQY

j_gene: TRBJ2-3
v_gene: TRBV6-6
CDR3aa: ASSLMTGSADTQY

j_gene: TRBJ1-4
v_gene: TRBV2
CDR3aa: ASSGYRAIYEKLF

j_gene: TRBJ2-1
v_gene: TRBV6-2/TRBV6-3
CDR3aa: ASSTTAGDRGRENEQF

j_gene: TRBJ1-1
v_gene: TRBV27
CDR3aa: ASSPWTAGDTEAF

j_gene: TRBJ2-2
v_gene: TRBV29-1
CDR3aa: SGSGTPNTGELF

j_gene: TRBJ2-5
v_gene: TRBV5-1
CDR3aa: ASSLNGQETQY

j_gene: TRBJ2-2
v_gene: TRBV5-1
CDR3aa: ASSSGTKNTGELF

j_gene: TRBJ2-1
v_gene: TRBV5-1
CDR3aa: ASSLGEGTKQF

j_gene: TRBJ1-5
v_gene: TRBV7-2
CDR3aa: ASSLTGGSGQPQH

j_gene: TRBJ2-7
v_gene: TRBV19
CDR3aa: ASSTGHLYEQY

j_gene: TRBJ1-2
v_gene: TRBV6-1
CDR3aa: ASSENPREGYGYT

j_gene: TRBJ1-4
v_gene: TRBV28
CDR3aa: ASTGGNEKLF

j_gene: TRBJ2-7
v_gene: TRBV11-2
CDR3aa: ASSLQGDEQY

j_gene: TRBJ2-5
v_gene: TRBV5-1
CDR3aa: ASSAKETQY

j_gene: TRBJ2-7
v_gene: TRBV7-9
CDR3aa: ASQDRSSYEQY

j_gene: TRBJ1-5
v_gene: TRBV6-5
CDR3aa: ASSTTGGDQPQH

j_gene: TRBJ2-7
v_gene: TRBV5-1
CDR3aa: ASSLAGGDYEQY